These T cell receptor beta chains were read from a single sample in a study of cytomegalovirus exposure and HLA in healthy donors. Repertoires were generated with immunoSEQ multiplex PCR, while TCRdb's copy carries only in-frame clones and drops some. The table includes more than 200,000 clones, roughly 84% detected once. The sequenced sample consisted of PBMCs. Receptors originate from a human donor in good health. Both conserved end residues are part of each CDR3. D genes are given only for firm matches. Expanded clones are given a class, and other clones once, few, many or no size at all.

>TRBV7-7|TRBJ1-1|-|-
CASSLAPPLGTTGAFF
TGTGCTAGCAGCTTAGCTCCCCCCCTAGGGACGACAGGAGCTTTCTTT
>TRBV7-6|TRBJ1-1|TRBD1|-
CASSTRDRVRAEAFF
TGTGCCAGCAGCACCCGGGACAGGGTTAGGGCTGAAGCTTTCTTT
>TRBV2|TRBJ2-1|-|-
CASSENLGGEQFF
TGTGCCAGCAGTGAGAATTTGGGGGGTGAGCAGTTCTTC
>TRBV5-1|TRBJ2-3|TRBD1|-
CASSLGWGQSTDTQYF
TGCGCCAGCAGCTTGGGATGGGGACAGAGCACAGATACGCAGTATTTT
>TRBV14|TRBJ2-1|TRBD2|-
CASNGTRGGVQQFF
TGTGCCAGCAACGGGACTAGGGGGGGGGTCCAGCAGTTCTTC
>TRBV7-2|TRBJ2-1|TRBD2|-
CASSLALAGEYSYNEQFF
TGTGCCAGCAGCTTAGCTCTAGCGGGAGAATACTCCTACAATGAGCAGTTCTTC
>TRBV18|TRBJ2-7|TRBD1|-
CASSPSRDREQYF
TGTGCCAGCTCACCCTCCCGGGACAGGGAGCAGTACTTC
>TRBV19|TRBJ1-1|TRBD1|-
CASSGTPGGTEAFF
TGTGCCAGTAGTGGAACACCAGGGGGCACTGAAGCTTTCTTT
>TRBV5-1|TRBJ2-7|-|-
CASSFEHRGYEQYF
TGCGCCAGCAGCTTTGAACATCGGGGGTACGAGCAGTACTTC
>TRBV7-9|TRBJ1-4|-|-
CASSLSATNEKLFF
TGTGCCAGCAGTTTATCTGCAACTAATGAAAAACTGTTTTTT
>TRBV4-1|TRBJ1-4|-|few
CASSQGTVEKLFF
TGCGCCAGCAGCCAAGGGACAGTGGAAAAACTGTTTTTT
>TRBV4-2|TRBJ2-5|TRBD2|once
CASSSNTAGVGETQYF
TGTGCCAGCAGCTCCAACACAGCGGGAGTAGGTGAGACCCAGTACTTC
>TRBV6-1|TRBJ1-1|TRBD1|-
CAWSQGARAEAFF
TGTGCCTGGTCACAGGGGGCGCGGGCTGAAGCTTTCTTT
>TRBV7-8|TRBJ2-7|TRBD1|-
CASSRTDRASSEQYF
TGTGCCAGCAGCCGTACGGACAGGGCTTCGAGCGAGCAGTACTTC
>TRBV5-8|TRBJ1-1|-|-
CASFRAIRGIEAFF
TGTGCCAGTTTCAGGGCGATAAGGGGAATTGAAGCTTTCTTT
>TRBV7-6|TRBJ2-7|TRBD1|-
CASSRRQGGGSYEQYF
TGTGCCAGCAGCCGTCGACAGGGGGGTGGATCCTACGAGCAGTACTTC
>TRBV7-2|TRBJ1-2|-|-
CASSPGQHGYTF
TGTGCCAGCAGCCCCGGACAGCATGGCTACACCTTC
>TRBV9|TRBJ2-6|-|few
CASSVDGGGRSGANVLTF
TGTGCCAGCAGCGTAGATGGAGGGGGCAGGTCTGGGGCCAACGTCCTGACTTTC
>TRBV7-9|TRBJ2-1|-|-
CASSLRLGGNEQFF
TGTGCCAGCAGCTTACGCCTTGGCGGGAATGAGCAGTTCTTC
>TRBV13|TRBJ2-1|-|-
CASSPTGRLDYNEQFF
TGTGCCAGCAGCCCCACCGGTCGGCTAGACTACAATGAGCAGTTCTTC
>TRBV7-7|TRBJ1-3|TRBD1|-
CASSPLPGQGTGNTIYF
TGTGCTAGCAGCCCTCTACCGGGACAGGGAACTGGAAACACCATATATTTT
>TRBV7-6|TRBJ2-7|-|few
CASSLEAGSPYEQYF
TGTGCCAGCAGCTTAGAGGCGGGGTCTCCCTACGAGCAGTACTTC
>TRBV5-1|TRBJ1-1|-|-
CASSLTAYMNTEAFF
TGCGCCAGCAGCTTAACAGCTTACATGAACACTGAAGCTTTCTTT
>TRBV4-1|TRBJ2-3|TRBD2|-
CASRNLAGIGADTQYF
TGCGCCAGCAGGAACCTAGCGGGAATAGGTGCAGATACGCAGTATTTT
>TRBV7-8|TRBJ2-3|-|-
CASSFGGPQPFPTDTQYF
TGTGCCAGCAGCTTCGGGGGGCCTCAACCTTTCCCAACAGATACGCAGTATTTT
>TRBV6-5|TRBJ2-1|TRBD2|-
CVSSYGTSGGNEQFF
TGTGTCAGCAGTTATGGGACTAGCGGCGGGAATGAGCAGTTCTTC
>TRBV19|TRBJ2-3|-|-
CASSIVGRSTDTQYF
TGTGCCAGTAGTATAGTTGGCAGAAGCACAGATACGCAGTATTTT
>TRBV5-1|TRBJ2-1|-|-
CASSLRPSQGNEQFF
TGCGCCAGCAGCTTGAGGCCTAGCCAAGGCAATGAGCAGTTCTTC
>TRBV7-9|TRBJ2-5|-|-
CASSRGSGSKETQYF
TGTGCCAGCAGCCGCGGAAGCGGGTCGAAGGAGACCCAGTACTTC
>TRBV10-3|TRBJ2-7|TRBD2|-
CAISESGGSGSPGWGSYEQYF
TGTGCCATCAGTGAGTCAGGAGGTAGCGGGAGCCCTGGGTGGGGGTCCTACGAGCAGTACTTC
>TRBV12-5|TRBJ1-2|TRBD1|-
CARKLAPQDRGGNYGYTF
TGTGCTAGGAAACTAGCCCCGCAGGACAGGGGAGGGAACTATGGCTACACCTTC
>TRBV30|TRBJ1-2|TRBD1|-
CACKTGEYGYTF
TGTGCCTGTAAAACAGGGGAATATGGCTACACCTTC
>TRBV6-5|TRBJ1-1|TRBD1|-
CASSKSRQGGEAFF
TGTGCCAGCAGTAAGAGCAGACAGGGGGGGGAAGCTTTCTTT
>TRBV7-2|TRBJ2-5|TRBD1|-
CASSLAEDRVGETQYF
TGTGCCAGCAGCTTAGCTGAGGACAGGGTCGGGGAGACCCAGTACTTC
>TRBV6-5|TRBJ2-7|-|few
CASSSPARNAYEQYF
TGTGCCAGCAGTTCCCCTGCCAGAAACGCCTACGAGCAGTACTTC
>TRBV5-3|TRBJ2-7|TRBD2|-
CARSPHRREEDNEQYF
TGTGCCAGAAGCCCACACCGGCGGGAGGAAGATAACGAGCAGTACTTC
>TRBV7-9|TRBJ1-1|-|-
CASRFYPGNTEAFF
TGTGCCAGCAGGTTCTACCCGGGTAACACTGAAGCTTTCTTT
>TRBV28|TRBJ2-7|-|-
CASRKSGSYEQYF
TGTGCCAGCAGGAAAAGCGGGTCCTACGAGCAGTACTTC
>TRBV7-3|TRBJ1-2|TRBD1|few
CASSLTPGQGANYGYTF
TGTGCCAGCAGCTTAACGCCGGGACAGGGAGCTAACTATGGCTACACCTTC
>TRBV7-2|TRBJ2-7|TRBD2|-
CASSARTSGFEQYF
TGTGCCAGCAGCGCTCGGACTAGCGGGTTCGAGCAGTACTTC
>TRBV20-1|TRBJ2-1|-|-
CSQGSYNEQFF
TGCAGTCAGGGGTCCTACAATGAGCAGTTCTTC
>TRBV7-6|TRBJ2-5|TRBD2|-
CASSILAGGRGGQETQYF
TGTGCCAGCAGTATCCTAGCGGGAGGTCGAGGGGGGCAAGAGACCCAGTACTTC
>TRBV27|TRBJ2-5|TRBD2|-
CASSLSSGRSGRRTQYF
TGTGCCAGCAGTTTATCTAGCGGGAGGTCCGGACGAAGGACCCAGTACTTC
>TRBV9|TRBJ2-7|-|few
CASSVGGTASAYEQYF
TGTGCCAGCAGCGTAGGCGGGACAGCCTCAGCCTACGAGCAGTACTTC
>TRBV7-9|TRBJ2-7|TRBD2|-
CASSRLALSSYEQYF
TGTGCCAGCAGCCGACTAGCGCTGAGCTCCTACGAGCAGTACTTC
>TRBV30|TRBJ2-2|TRBD2|-
CAWWKPGLAGGKAGTGELFF
TGTGCCTGGTGGAAGCCGGGACTAGCGGGAGGTAAAGCGGGCACCGGGGAGCTGTTTTTT
>TRBV2|TRBJ1-5|-|-
CASSERRSNQPQHF
TGTGCCAGCAGTGAACGCCGGAGCAATCAGCCCCAGCATTTT